What follows are 14 T cell receptor beta chains derived from one specimen sequenced in a study of radiotherapy plus CTLA-4 blockade in lung cancer. Only in-frame clones appear in the TCRdb table, and some are missing; sequencing was by immunoSEQ multiplex PCR. The sample lists about 14,000 clones; roughly 86% were seen once. The sequences come from peripheral blood, collected from a patient treated with radiotherapy plus ipilimumab. The source is a human donor with non-small cell lung cancer that progressed on radiotherapy plus ipilimumab. Some clones in this sample may be carry-over from other donors' samples.

The V and J genes are TRBV9 and TRBJ2-3; TRBD2 aligns across 9 bases. V lost 0 bases to trimming and J lost 2 bases; unmatched junction nucleotides: 4. This CDR3 contains 16 residues. Germline CDR1 reads SGDLS; CDR2 reads YYNGEE. The CDR3 nucleotides are TGTGCCAGCAGCGTAGATACTAGCGGGCCCACAGATACGCAGTATTTT. This codes for CASSVDTSGPTDTQYF.

As regards this clone: Other DNA sequences in this specimen translate into the identical CDR3. This chain connects TRBV7-2 to TRBJ2-1, with 8 bases that match TRBD1. Trimming took 1 base from V and 2 from J; bases not matched to a gene: 1. The CDR3 sequence is 15 residues long. CDR1 and CDR2 (germline): SGHTA, FQGNSA. The CDR3 sequence is CASSLGTGPYNEQFF. CDR3 nucleotide sequence: TGTGCCAGCAGCTTAGGGACAGGGCCCTACAATGAGCAGTTCTTC.

The J gene is TRBJ1-5, the V gene TRBV5-6; 10 bases align to TRBD1. The CDR3 covers 15 residues. Trimming removed 3 bases from V and 4 bases from J; junction bases left unmatched: 4. Germline loops: CDR1 SGHDT, CDR2 YYEEEE. CDR3 residues: CASSSRTGGNQPQHF. As DNA, the CDR3 is TGTGCCAGCAGCTCTCGGACAGGGGGAAATCAGCCCCAGCATTTT.

This chain joins TRBV6-4 and TRBJ1-2; D remains unclear. V gave up 5 bases and J gave up 4 bases, with 17 bases separating them. This CDR3 is built from 15 residues. Germline CDR1 MRHNA, CDR2 SNTAGT. The CDR3 here is CASSPDWTSSYGYTF. The CDR3, as DNA: TGTGCCAGCAGTCCCGATTGGACTTCCAGCTATGGCTACACCTTC.

This clone showed up just a few times. This sample also contains other DNA sequences that code for the same CDR3. The chain recombines TRBV6-1 with TRBJ1-1; TRBD1 agrees at 7 bases. The CDR3 runs 14 residues. Germline values: CDR1 MNHNS, CDR2 SASEGT. Trimming took 2 bases from V and 4 from J; bases not matched to a gene: 4. This chain's CDR3 is CASSENRGGTEAFF. CDR3 coding DNA: TGTGCCAGCAGTGAAAACAGGGGTGGCACTGAAGCTTTCTTT.

This clone has more than one count but fewer than ten. The genes are TRBV5-1 and TRBJ1-6, with TRBD1 matching over 8 bases. V trimming: 4 bases; J trimming: 6 bases; junction bases outside the gene matches: 9. The CDR3 consists of 16 residues. The germline CDR1 and CDR2 sequences are SGHRS and YFSETQ. The CDR3 here is CASSLGQGISNSPLHF. The CDR3 DNA is TGCGCCAGCAGCCTAGGACAGGGAATAAGTAATTCACCCCTCCACTTT.

The table lists this clone with a few counts. This chain links TRBV5-4 with TRBJ2-7, with D perhaps matching TRBD2 (6 bases). Trimming left V 1 base short and J 6 bases short, with 20 bases between. Germline loops: CDR1 SGHNT, CDR2 YYREEE (reference sequence). The CDR3 has 16 residues. The CDR3 region is CASSLLGGVGAGEQYF. CDR3 coding DNA: TGTGCCAGCAGCTTGTTAGGCGGGGTAGGAGCGGGCGAGCAGTACTTC.

This chain uses TRBV9 with TRBJ2-1; 7 nucleotides align to TRBD2. Germline loops: CDR1 SGDLS, CDR2 YYNGEE. The V segment lost 0 bases and the J segment 4 bases; nucleotides outside the gene matches: 7. The length of the CDR3 is 16 residues. CDR3 amino acids: CASSVVGSSGYNEQFF. The DNA of the CDR3 is TGTGCCAGCAGCGTAGTAGGGTCTAGCGGTTACAATGAGCAGTTCTTC.

The rearrangement links TRBV19 to TRBJ2-4, with 13 bases aligning to TRBD2. The CDR3 spans 16 residues. Germline loops: CDR1 LNHDA, CDR2 SQIVND (reference sequence). With V trimmed by 3 bases and J by 9 bases, 8 bases remained unmatched. In nucleotides, the CDR3 is TGTGCCAGTAGTATGCGGACTAGCGGGGGTGAGAGCATTCAGTACTTC. Its translation: CASSMRTSGGESIQYF.

The chain is built from TRBV28 and TRBJ1-6; no firm D call. V lost 7 bases, J lost 8 bases, and 12 bases lay in between. CDR1 MDHEN and CDR2 SYDVKM come from the germline V gene. The CDR3 sequence is 13 residues long. CDR3 loop: CASKYQDYSPLHF. The CDR3 coding sequence is TGTGCCAGCAAATACCAGGACTATTCACCCCTCCACTTT.

Written as DNA, the CDR3 is TGTGCCAGTAGCATGACTAGCGGGACCTACAATGAGCAGTTCTTC. This sequence encodes CASSMTSGTYNEQFF. This rearrangement joins TRBV19 to TRBJ2-1, with 11 positions matching TRBD2. CDR3 size: 15 residues. CDR1 is LNHDA and CDR2 is SQIVND in the germline V gene (reference sequence). J gave up 2 bases and V 6 bases, and 3 bases lay outside the gene matches.

This sequence joins TRBV5-1 and TRBJ2-3, with D tentatively TRBD1 (6 bases). Trimming shortened V by 3 bases and J by 2 bases, and 7 bases separated the two germline ends. Per the germline V gene, CDR1 is SGHRS and CDR2 is YFSETQ. The CDR3 totals 13 residues. The CDR3 DNA is TGCGCCAGCAGCTACAGGGACACAGATACGCAGTATTTT. It specifies CASSYRDTDTQYF.

In this sample, this clone turned up once. V usage is TRBV6-5 and J usage is TRBJ2-7; 7 bases are shared with TRBD1. Germline trimming cut 0 bases from V and 4 bases from J; bases unmatched to any gene: 3. The germline gives CDR1 MNHEY, CDR2 SVGAGI. This CDR3 has 14 residues. CDR3 sequence (DNA): TGTGCCAGCAGTTACTCCGGGACAGCATACGAGCAGTACTTC. Its translation is CASSYSGTAYEQYF.

This clone was observed a single time. The chain carries TRBV5-1 and TRBJ2-7; TRBD1 aligns across 9 bases. Germline CDR1 reads SGHRS; CDR2 reads YFSETQ. Trimming cost V 7 bases and J 1 base; bases outside gene matches: 6. The CDR3 loop spans 14 amino acids. In DNA, the CDR3 is TGCGCCAGCCAAACCGGGACAGGGTCCTACGAGCAGTACTTC. Encoded protein: CASQTGTGSYEQYF.